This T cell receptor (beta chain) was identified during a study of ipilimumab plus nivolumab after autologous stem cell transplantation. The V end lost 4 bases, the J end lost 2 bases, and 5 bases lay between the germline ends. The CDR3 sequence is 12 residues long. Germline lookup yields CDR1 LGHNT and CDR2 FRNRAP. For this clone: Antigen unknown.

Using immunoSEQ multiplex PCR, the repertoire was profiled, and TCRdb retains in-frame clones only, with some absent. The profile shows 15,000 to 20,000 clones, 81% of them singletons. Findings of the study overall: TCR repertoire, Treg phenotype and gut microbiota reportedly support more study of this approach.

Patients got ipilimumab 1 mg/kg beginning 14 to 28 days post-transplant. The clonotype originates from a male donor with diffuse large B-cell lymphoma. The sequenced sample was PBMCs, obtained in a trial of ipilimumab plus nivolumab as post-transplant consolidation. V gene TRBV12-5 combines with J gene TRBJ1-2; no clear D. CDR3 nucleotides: TGTGCTAGTGGTTCCGGGAACTATGGCTACACCTTC. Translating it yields CASGSGNYGYTF.